This note documents a single TCR beta chain sequence. These data originate in a study of cytomegalovirus exposure and HLA in healthy donors. PCR employed 60 Vbeta and 13 Jbeta primers. Produced via immunoSEQ multiplex PCR; TCRdb's table is partial and in-frame only. Here the sample spans around 250,000 clones, around nine tenths being singletons. Germline CDR1 is SGHNT and CDR2 is YYREEE (reference sequence). The CDR3 has 18 residues. V trimming: 4 bases; J trimming: 5 bases; junction bases outside the gene matches: 14. Sequencing was carried out using PBMCs. The chain couples TRBV5-4 to TRBJ2-2; TRBD2 agrees at 10 bases. The sequence derives from a girl aged 2 to 9 in good health and CMV-seronegative. CDR3 amino acids: CASSQTGLAGGRTGELFF. The CDR3 DNA is TGTGCCAGCAGCCAAACCGGCTTAGCGGGAGGTCGTACCGGGGAGCTGTTTTTT.